This T cell receptor beta chain was captured in a study of cytomegalovirus exposure and HLA in healthy donors. Study overall: Falling in the Caucasian-associated ancestry cluster were 81% of under 500 genotyped donors.

The PCR had 60 Vbeta and 13 Jbeta primers. The data were produced by immunoSEQ multiplex PCR, yet TCRdb's version contains in-frame clones alone and is incomplete. Here the sample spans 150,000 to 200,000 clones, about 76% being singletons. J was trimmed by 3 bases and V by 7 bases; bases with no gene match: 9. Germline values: CDR1 KGHSH, CDR2 LQKENI. This CDR3 is built from 15 residues. Notes on the study in general: Roughly 170 TCR beta chains were listed as cytomegalovirus-associated.

Concerning this clone itself: No antigen is known for it.

The TCR was taken from a female donor in good health and CMV-seronegative. The chain uses TRBV18 and TRBJ1-1; 9 bases match TRBD1. Sequencing was done on a sample of PBMCs. The DNA for the CDR3 is TGTGCCAGCTGCAAACGCCGGACAGGGGACACTGAAGCTTTCTTT. Its protein product is CASCKRRTGDTEAFF. Supplemented by reference TRBV18 and TRBJ1-1, the full variable domain reads NAGVMQNPRHLVRRRGQEARLRCSPMKGHSHVYWYRQLPEEGLKFMVYLQKENIIDESGMPKERFSAEFPKEGPSILRIQQVVRGDSAAYFCASCKRRTGDTEAFFGQGTRLTVV.